A single sample is the source of the 26 T cell receptor beta chains below, sequenced in a study of cytomegalovirus exposure and HLA in healthy donors. PCR primers comprised 60 Vbeta and 13 Jbeta primers. Clones were sequenced by immunoSEQ multiplex PCR, and TCRdb holds only the in-frame ones, with some missing. The sample lists tens of thousands of clones; less than 85% were seen once. Sequencing input: PBMCs. The receptors come from a woman aged 45 to 65 in good health and CMV-seropositive.

The chain joins TRBV6-5 to TRBJ2-5, with D possibly being TRBD1 (5 bases). The germline V gene encodes CDR1 MNHEY and CDR2 SVGAGI. V lost 2 bases and J 5 bases, leaving 12 bases between the germline ends. The CDR3 sequence is 14 residues long. DNA for the CDR3: TGTGCCAGCAGTTACGGGGCTAGTCTGGAGACCCAGTACTTC. Translation gives CASSYGASLETQYF.

This chain connects TRBV28 to TRBJ2-7; a weak D match, TRBD1 (7 bases). V was clipped by 7 bases and J by 5 bases, with 12 bases between them. CDR3 size: 12 residues. Germline-derived CDR1 and CDR2 are MDHEN and SYDVKM. The CDR3 sequence: CASISRGDEQYF. CDR3 nucleotide sequence: TGTGCCAGCATCAGCAGGGGGGACGAGCAGTACTTC.

J is TRBJ1-2 and V is TRBV5-1; TRBD1 is a possible D gene (5 bases). Trimming took off 4 bases at V and 5 bases at J, with 18 bases between the two ends. The CDR3 covers 15 residues. In germline, CDR1 is SGHRS, CDR2 YFSETQ. CDR3 DNA: TGCGCCAGCAGCCTGGACCGGGACCGGGGGTATGGCTACACCTTC. Translating gives CASSLDRDRGYGYTF.

The chain combines TRBV7-2 with TRBJ2-7; the match to TRBD2 covers 10 bases. This CDR3 has 15 amino acids. CDR1 SGHTA and CDR2 FQGNSA come from the germline V gene. With 5 bases clipped from V and 5 bases from J, the junction kept 9 bases outside the gene matches. CDR3 coding DNA: TGTGCCAGCAGCGAAGCGGGAGGGCCAATAAACGAGCAGTACTTC. The encoded protein is CASSEAGGPINEQYF.

Here the CDR3 reads CASSDGGTTGELFF. The CDR3 nucleotides are TGTGCCAGCAGCGACGGGGGGACCACCGGGGAGCTGTTTTTT. The chain carries TRBV5-4 and TRBJ2-2; 7 positions match TRBD2. Germline V CDR1 and CDR2: SGHNT, YYREEE (reference sequence). CDR3 size: 14 residues. V shed 4 bases, J shed 4 bases, and the junction held 4 bases outside the gene matches.

V and J are TRBV2 and TRBJ2-1, with 8 positions matching TRBD2. CDR1 SNHLY and CDR2 FYNNEI come from the germline V gene. This CDR3 contains 18 residues. V dropped 6 bases and J dropped 3; count of bases not matched to a gene: 16. In nucleotides, the CDR3 is TGTGCCAGCAGCCACGGGGGGTTTAAACTAGCGGTCTACAATGAGCAGTTCTTC. This encodes CASSHGGFKLAVYNEQFF.

The rearrangement uses TRBV6-5 and TRBJ2-2, with TRBD1 as a possible D gene (6 bases). Germline-derived CDR1 and CDR2 are MNHEY and SVGAGI. The V end was cut by 6 bases, the J end by 6 bases, with 17 bases between. The CDR3 contains 15 residues. CDR3 protein: CASSMTGPVAGELFF. CDR3 nucleotides: TGTGCCAGCAGCATGACAGGACCGGTGGCCGGGGAGCTGTTTTTT.

The chain employs TRBV5-4 and TRBJ1-2; unclear D gene. V was shortened by 0 bases and J by 1 base, with 7 bases between the two germline ends. This CDR3 spans 14 amino acids. The germline V gene encodes CDR1 SGHNT and CDR2 YYREEE (reference sequence). The chain's CDR3 is CASSLGGFNYGYTF. CDR3 nucleotides: TGTGCCAGCAGCTTGGGAGGATTTAACTATGGCTACACCTTC.

The chain joins TRBV7-2 to TRBJ1-3, with no clear D. The V gene's germline CDR1 is SGHTA and CDR2 FQGNSA. Between the trimmed V and J ends, which lost 2 bases and 7 bases, there was a span of 15 bases. The CDR3 runs to 15 residues. The CDR3 protein is CASSLLTRTGNTIYF. The CDR3 DNA reads TGTGCCAGCAGCTTACTGACCAGAACCGGGAACACCATATATTTT. Supplemented by reference TRBV7-2 and TRBJ1-3, the full variable domain reads GAGVSQSPSNKVTEKGKDVELRCDPISGHTALYWYRQSLGQGLEFLIYFQGNSAPDKSGLPSDRFSAERTGGSVSTLTIQRTQQEDSAVYLCASSLLTRTGNTIYFGEGSWLTVV.

The V call is TRBV5-1, the J call TRBJ2-5; 11 bases match TRBD2. CDR3 length equals 15 residues. V was clipped by 4 bases and J by 3 bases; unmatched bases: 5. Germline assignment: CDR1 SGHRS and CDR2 YFSETQ. The chain's CDR3 is CASSPGTSGEETQYF. CDR3 nucleotide sequence: TGCGCCAGCAGCCCGGGGACTAGCGGAGAAGAGACCCAGTACTTC.

V is TRBV7-9 and J is TRBJ2-7, with D perhaps matching TRBD1 (6 bases). Germline V CDR1 and CDR2: SEHNR, FQNEAQ (reference sequence). The CDR3 totals 14 residues. The V end lost 0 bases, the J end lost 7 bases, and 13 bases lay between the germline ends. The CDR3 bases are TGTGCCAGCAGCTTAGCGGGGGCCAGGAGGGAGCAGTACTTC. Protein product: CASSLAGARREQYF.

This clone turned up a few times. The chain couples TRBV7-2 to TRBJ1-1; 9 bases fit TRBD1. The junction had 1 base not matched to a gene; V was cut back by 4 bases and J by 4 bases. Germline V gene lookup returns CDR1 SGHTA and CDR2 FQGNSA. There are 13 residues in the CDR3. This CDR3 reads CASSSDRGTEAFF. CDR3 coding DNA: TGTGCCAGCAGCTCGGACAGGGGCACTGAAGCTTTCTTT.

This clone appeared a few times. The chain combines TRBV2 with TRBJ1-1, with D uncertain. The CDR3 loop spans 15 amino acids. The V end was cut by 6 bases, the J end by 1 base, with 15 bases between. CDR1 is SNHLY, CDR2 FYNNEI, per germline. The CDR3 DNA reads TGTGCCAGCAGGACCCCGTCCGGGAAGAACACTGAAGCTTTCTTT. Translation gives CASRTPSGKNTEAFF. Variable domain in full (rest from reference TRBV2 and TRBJ1-1): EPEVTQTPSHQVTQMGQEVILRCVPISNHLYFYWYRQILGQKVEFLVSFYNNEISEKSEIFDDQFSVERPDGSNFTLKIRSTKLEDSAMYFCASRTPSGKNTEAFFGQGTRLTVV.

J is TRBJ2-1 and V is TRBV4-3; tentative D call: TRBD2 (5 bases). V was trimmed by 4 bases and J by 3 bases, leaving 19 bases between them. The CDR3 has 17 residues. Germline loops: CDR1 LGHNA, CDR2 YSLEER. The CDR3 spells CASSRRTGLANYNEQFF. The CDR3, as DNA: TGCGCCAGCAGCCGCCGAACGGGCCTAGCTAACTACAATGAGCAGTTCTTC.

The chain is built from TRBV12-5 and TRBJ2-5; the match to TRBD2 covers 8 bases. The length of the CDR3 is 13 residues. Germline V gene lookup returns CDR1 LGHNT and CDR2 FRNRAP. V lost 10 bases and J lost 2; bases outside the gene matches: 6. CDR3 bases: TGTGCTACAAGCGGGAGCGAGCAAGAGACCCAGTACTTC. Translating gives CATSGSEQETQYF. The complete variable domain, with remaining parts taken from reference TRBV12-5 and TRBJ2-5, reads DARVTQTPRHKVTEMGQEVTMRCQPILGHNTVFWYRQTMMQGLELLAYFRNRAPLDDSGMPKDRFSAEMPDATLATLKIQPSEPRDSAVYFCATSGSEQETQYFGPGTRLLVL.

This sequence joins TRBV7-2 and TRBJ2-2; 9 bases map to TRBD1. With V trimmed by 0 bases and J by 0 bases, 8 bases remained unmatched. This CDR3 is built from 19 residues. Germline V gene sequence: CDR1 SGHTA, CDR2 FQGNSA. The CDR3 sequence is CASSLAPIRTGANTGELFF. DNA for the CDR3: TGTGCCAGCAGCTTAGCTCCTATCAGGACAGGGGCGAACACCGGGGAGCTGTTTTTT.

In regard to this clone: Sequence at one end of the junction differs from germline and may be a read error. J is TRBJ1-1 and V is TRBV6-5; a weak D match, TRBD1 (5 bases). Per the germline V gene, CDR1 is MNHEY and CDR2 is SVGAGI. This CDR3 region has 13 residues. CDR3 sequence: CASIYVETEEAFF. In nucleotides, the CDR3 is TGTGCCAGCATTTACGTCGAGACAGAGGAAGCTTTCTTT.

As DNA, the CDR3 is TGTGCCAGCAGTTTGGGTTCGGGGGAGCAGTTCTTC. Its protein product is CASSLGSGEQFF. V usage is TRBV28 and J usage is TRBJ2-1; tentative D call: TRBD2 (5 bases). V lost 3 bases to trimming and J lost 10 bases, with 10 bases between them. Germline CDR1 is MDHEN and CDR2 is SYDVKM. The CDR3 contains 12 residues.

The chain employs TRBV19 and TRBJ2-6; unclear D gene. V was pared by 1 base and J by 0 bases, with 10 bases between. The CDR3 loop spans 17 amino acids. Germline V gene lookup returns CDR1 LNHDA and CDR2 SQIVND (reference sequence). CDR3 coding DNA: TGTGCCAGTAGTATAGGTCAGGTCCTCTCTGGGGCCAACGTCCTGACTTTC. The encoded protein is CASSIGQVLSGANVLTF.

J is TRBJ1-1 and V is TRBV11-3; TRBD1 is a possible D gene (5 bases). Between the trimmed V and J ends, which lost 3 bases and 1 base, there was a span of 6 bases. The CDR3 spans 13 residues. Germline CDR1 reads SGHNT; CDR2 reads YENEEA. CDR3 sequence (DNA): TGTGCCAGCAGCTTTCAGGGGAACACTGAAGCTTTCTTT. This translates into CASSFQGNTEAFF.

V usage is TRBV9 and J usage is TRBJ1-2; unclear D gene. V lost 4 bases to trimming and J lost 5 bases, with 9 bases between them. CDR3 length: 12 amino acids. CDR1 and CDR2 (germline): SGDLS, YYNGEE. CDR3 sequence reads: CASSTGLYGYTF. For the CDR3, the DNA is TGTGCCAGCAGCACCGGTTTGTATGGCTACACCTTC.

DNA of the CDR3: TGTGCCAGCAGCGTAGTAAAATCTGAGGGGGGGGGACAGGGGGCGCCTGGGGCCAACGTCCTGACTTTC. This translates into CASSVVKSEGGGQGAPGANVLTF. V and J are TRBV9 and TRBJ2-6, with 12 bases aligning to TRBD1. The CDR3 is 23 amino acids. Germline CDR1 reads SGDLS; CDR2 reads YYNGEE. The trim removed 0 bases at V and 2 bases at J, leaving 18 bases unmatched.

The genes are TRBV7-8 and TRBJ1-5, with a tentative D call TRBD1 (6 bases). Germline CDR1 SGHVS, CDR2 FQNEAQ. Trimming shortened V by 4 bases and J by 3 bases, and 13 bases separated the two germline ends. The CDR3 loop spans 15 amino acids. Written as DNA, the CDR3 is TGTGCCAGCAGCTGGGGGGGCGCATACAATCAGCCCCAGCATTTT. This translates into CASSWGGAYNQPQHF. Filled out from reference TRBV7-8 and TRBJ1-5, the complete variable domain reads GAGVSQSPRYKVAKRGQDVALRCDPISGHVSLFWYQQALGQGPEFLTYFQNEAQLDKSGLPSDRFFAERPEGSVSTLKIQRTQQEDSAVYLCASSWGGAYNQPQHFGDGTRLSIL.

In this sample, this clone turned up once. The chain combines TRBV7-2 with TRBJ1-1; D gene unclear. The germline CDR1 and CDR2 sequences are SGHTA and FQGNSA. This CDR3 region has 15 residues. V lost 2 bases and J 0 bases, leaving 10 bases between the germline ends. The CDR3 bases are TGTGCCAGCAGCTTATCTACAGTCTTGAACACTGAAGCTTTCTTT. Amino acid sequence: CASSLSTVLNTEAFF.

The chain recombines TRBV5-6 with TRBJ1-1, with D possibly TRBD1 on 6 matching bases. Trimming left V 5 bases short and J 1 base short, with 6 bases between. The CDR3 runs 12 residues. Germline loops: CDR1 SGHDT, CDR2 YYEEEE. CDR3 sequence: CASRTGNTEAFF. In DNA, the CDR3 is TGTGCCAGCAGGACAGGGAACACTGAAGCTTTCTTT.

This clone was found a few times. The CDR3 spells CATSRSGGAYNEQFF. The CDR3 DNA follows: TGTGCCACCAGCAGGAGCGGGGGGGCCTACAATGAGCAGTTCTTC. This rearrangement joins TRBV15 to TRBJ2-1; 10 bases agree with TRBD2. J lost 2 bases, V lost 3 bases, and 1 base had no gene match. In germline, CDR1 is LNHNV, CDR2 YYDKDF (reference sequence). The CDR3 is 15 residues long.